Below, 25 T cell receptor beta chains from the same sample are listed, as sequenced in a study of regulatory T cells in long-lasting Graves disease. Through Arm-PCR of CDR3 regions and iRepertoire HTBI primers, TCR beta libraries were built. MiXCR was run by TCRdb on the multiplex PCR reads, yielding one entry per CDR3 protein. Among around 250,000 distinct CDR3 sequences, around 18% were seen once, and the ten largest hold 13% to 15%. Time point in this sample: newly diagnosed GD, antithyroid drugs for less than 3 months. RNA from PBMCs was the source of the TCR library. The sample was also linked to a second study, of T cells in Graves' hyperthyroidism and ophthalmopathy.

The sequencing here drew on peripheral blood mononuclear cells (PBMCs), taken at new diagnosis, from a patient treated with antithyroid drugs. These receptors came from a woman in her 30s with Graves disease.

There are many counts of this clonotype. This chain links TRBV7-2 with TRBJ2-7; 9 bases are a match to TRBD1. The CDR3 sequence is 14 residues long. CDR1 and CDR2 (germline): SGHTA, FQGNSA. Unmatched junction bases numbered 7, after V lost 6 bases and J lost 4 bases. This chain's CDR3 is CASSWGQGPYEQYF. CDR3 nucleotide sequence: TGTGCCAGCAGTTGGGGACAGGGCCCATACGAGCAGTACTTC.

This chain joins TRBV19 and TRBJ2-1, with 10 bases identical to TRBD2. Trimming at V came to 7 bases and at J to 7 bases, leaving 13 bases not matched to a gene. The CDR3 consists of 16 residues. Germline V gene sequence: CDR1 LNHDA, CDR2 SQIVND (reference sequence). The CDR3 sequence: CASTPPGLAGANEQFF. The CDR3 nucleotides are TGTGCCAGTACCCCACCCGGGCTAGCGGGGGCTAATGAGCAGTTCTTC.

Only a few counts were recorded for this clonotype. The chain is built from TRBV4-1 and TRBJ2-1; 9 bases fit TRBD1. The J call may not be correct, given that the DNA end is closer to TRBJ2-5. Germline V lookup: CDR1 MGHRA, CDR2 YSYEKL. The CDR3 covers 14 residues. This chain's CDR3 is CASRTGTGKETQYF. Here the CDR3 DNA reads TGCGCCAGCCGCACCGGGACAGGGAAAGAGACCCAGTACTTC.

J is TRBJ1-6 and V is TRBV19, with D tentatively TRBD1 (5 bases). The V gene's germline CDR1 is LNHDA and CDR2 SQIVND (reference sequence). The CDR3 consists of 14 residues. Trimming shortened V by 3 bases and J by 7 bases, and 10 bases separated the two germline ends. The CDR3 here is CASSMYGGNSPLHF. Written as DNA, the CDR3 is TGTGCCAGTAGTATGTACGGGGGAAATTCACCCCTCCACTTT. Complete variable domain (other parts from reference TRBV19 and TRBJ1-6): DGGITQSPKYLFRKEGQNVTLSCEQNLNHDAMYWYRQDPGQGLRLIYYSQIVNDFQKGDIAEGYSVSREKKESFPLTVTSAQKNPTAFYLCASSMYGGNSPLHFGNGTRLTVT.

This clonotype has at least ten counts. This chain uses TRBV19 with TRBJ2-3; 7 positions agree with TRBD2. Germline loops: CDR1 LNHDA, CDR2 SQIVND (reference sequence). The CDR3 runs 15 residues. Trimming took 7 bases from V and 4 from J; bases not matched to a gene: 11. The CDR3 reads CASTRAGRGADTQYF. Here the CDR3 DNA reads TGTGCCAGTACTCGAGCGGGACGGGGGGCAGATACGCAGTATTTT. Together with reference TRBV19 and TRBJ2-3, the CDR3 gives the full variable domain: DGGITQSPKYLFRKEGQNVTLSCEQNLNHDAMYWYRQDPGQGLRLIYYSQIVNDFQKGDIAEGYSVSREKKESFPLTVTSAQKNPTAFYLCASTRAGRGADTQYFGPGTRLTVL.

This clonotype was picked up a small number of times. A much larger clone sits a single nucleotide away, making a read error possible. This sequence joins TRBV5-1 and TRBJ2-7; D might be TRBD1 (8 bases). The V and J ends lost 4 bases and 3 bases respectively, with 17 bases between them. Germline loops: CDR1 SGHRS, CDR2 YFSETQ. The CDR3 contains 15 residues. The CDR3 sequence: CASSETGGDIYEQYF. CDR3 coding DNA: TGCGCCAGCAGCGAAACAGGGGGGGATATCTACGAGCAGTACTTC.

This clonotype was recorded at least ten times. The rearrangement joins TRBV5-5 to TRBJ2-7, with D unresolved. Germline-derived CDR1 and CDR2 are SGHKS and YYEKEE (reference sequence). V was cut by 2 bases and J by 0 bases, with 6 bases left in between. This CDR3 has 13 residues. CDR3 residues: CASSFRISYEQYF. CDR3 coding DNA: TGTGCCAGCAGCTTCAGAATCTCCTACGAGCAGTACTTC. Looking up the rest from reference TRBV5-5 and TRBJ2-7 gives the full variable domain: DAGVTQSPTHLIKTRGQQVTLRCSPISGHKSVSWYQQVLGQGPQFIFQYYEKEERGRGNFPDRFSARQFPNYSSELNVNALLLGDSALYLCASSFRISYEQYFGPGTRLTVT.

This clonotype appeared many times. The V and J genes are TRBV14 and TRBJ1-2; D gene uncertain. Germline V lookup: CDR1 SGHDN, CDR2 FVKESK. The CDR3 contains 12 residues. V was trimmed by 3 bases and J by 4 bases, leaving 6 bases between them. CDR3 nucleotides: TGTGCCAGCAGCCATTCCCTCTATGGCTACACCTTC. Translating it yields CASSHSLYGYTF.

As to this clonotype: A read error is the likely source, as a far larger clone sits one nucleotide away. This chain joins TRBV3-1 and TRBJ2-7; TRBD1 might be the D (6 bases). CDR1 LGHDT and CDR2 YNNKEL come from the germline V gene (reference sequence). The length of the CDR3 is 13 residues. The V end lost 6 bases, the J end lost 10 bases, and 19 bases lay between the germline ends. As DNA, the CDR3 is TGTGCCAGCAGGGAGGACAGTAAAGAGGCCCAGTACTTC. Translating it yields CASREDSKEAQYF.

This clonotype was observed many times. J is TRBJ2-5 and V is TRBV4-1; D is possibly TRBD2 (5 bases). Trimming took off 1 base at V and 5 bases at J, with 8 bases between the two ends. CDR1 and CDR2 (germline): MGHRA, YSYEKL. The CDR3 sequence is 13 residues long. CDR3 loop: CASSQGLAETQYF. DNA for the CDR3: TGCGCCAGCAGCCAAGGGCTAGCTGAGACCCAGTACTTC.

There are a few counts of this clonotype. The chain is built from TRBV6-5 and TRBJ2-2; D possibly corresponds to TRBD1 (6 bases). This CDR3 has 16 residues. Trimming cost V 0 bases and J 2 bases, with 10 bases left between them. The germline V gene encodes CDR1 MNHEY and CDR2 SVGAGI. As DNA, the CDR3 is TGTGCCAGCAGTTACTCTGGGGGCTCAAACACCGGGGAGCTGTTTTTT. This gives the protein CASSYSGGSNTGELFF.

This clonotype was detected ten times or more. This chain links TRBV7-2 with TRBJ1-4; D unresolved. Trimming removed 2 bases from V and 3 bases from J, with 7 bases in between. The CDR3 sequence is 14 residues long. Looked up from germline, CDR1 is SGHTA and CDR2 is FQGNSA. DNA for the CDR3: TGTGCCAGCAGCTTACAGGCATCTAATGAAAAACTGTTTTTT. Amino acids: CASSLQASNEKLFF.

In this sample, this clonotype turned up many times. The chain couples TRBV2 to TRBJ2-4; D unresolved. Deletions cut 1 base from V and 0 bases from J, with 10 bases between. The CDR3 covers 16 residues. Per the germline V gene, CDR1 is SNHLY and CDR2 is FYNNEI. CDR3 amino acids: CASSEEAALAKNIQYF. The CDR3 DNA follows: TGTGCCAGCAGTGAAGAGGCAGCCTTAGCCAAAAACATTCAGTACTTC.

This clonotype was recorded at least ten times. The V and J genes are TRBV6-1 and TRBJ1-2; 7 bases line up with TRBD1. In germline, CDR1 is MNHNS, CDR2 SASEGT. The CDR3 totals 12 residues. Trimming took 10 bases from V and 4 from J; bases not matched to a gene: 6. The CDR3 region is CATKTGSYGYTF. The CDR3 region has the DNA TGTGCCACCAAGACAGGGTCCTATGGCTACACCTTC.

This clonotype has just a few counts. The DNA of the CDR3 is TGTGCCAGCAGCTACGGCGGGGCCAGGGGCGAGCAGTACTTC. Translating it yields CASSYGGARGEQYF. The rearrangement joins TRBV5-4 to TRBJ2-7, with D perhaps assigned TRBD1 or TRBD2 (6 bases each). The CDR3 has 14 residues. Germline V gives CDR1 SGHNT, CDR2 YYREEE (reference sequence). The V and J ends lost 3 bases and 6 bases respectively, with 16 bases between them.

Note on this clonotype: A read error likely explains this, since a far larger clone differs by one base. This sequence joins TRBV3-1 and TRBJ2-7, with D unresolved. The germline gives CDR1 LGHDT, CDR2 YNNKEL (reference sequence). CDR3 length: 13 amino acids. With 4 bases removed from V and 7 bases from J, the gap between germline ends came to 14 bases. The chain's CDR3 is CASSLIIANEQYF. The CDR3 coding sequence is TGTGCCAGCAGCCTAATTATAGCCAATGAGCAGTACTTC.

This clonotype was found many times. This rearrangement joins TRBV5-1 to TRBJ2-7, with D perhaps TRBD1 or TRBD2 (5 bases each). The germline gives CDR1 SGHRS, CDR2 YFSETQ. Trimming took 4 bases from V and 5 from J, leaving 13 bases between them. CDR3 length: 13 amino acids. The CDR3: CASSPTGTDEQYF. CDR3 sequence (DNA): TGCGCCAGCAGCCCCACCGGGACGGACGAGCAGTACTTC.

The CDR3 region is CSARRLGDRGRTEAFF. The CDR3 DNA reads as TGCAGTGCTAGAAGACTTGGGGACAGGGGGCGAACTGAAGCTTTCTTT. The rearrangement links TRBV20-1 to TRBJ1-1; 12 bases agree with TRBD1. V shed 2 bases, J shed 5 bases, and the junction held 9 bases outside the gene matches. The CDR3 is 16 amino acids. From germline, CDR1 is DFQATT and CDR2 SNEGSKA (reference sequence).

This clonotype was found many times. This chain uses TRBV7-9 with TRBJ2-3; D is uncertain. The CDR3 contains 15 residues. Germline CDR1 SEHNR, CDR2 FQNEAQ (reference sequence). Trimming pared 1 base from V and 0 bases from J, leaving 8 bases between. CDR3 bases: TGTGCCAGCAGCTTAGACGGAGCGAGCACAGATACGCAGTATTTT. It is translated as CASSLDGASTDTQYF.

For this clonotype: A far larger clone differs by one base, so this is likely a read error. The chain links TRBV2 to TRBJ2-5; TRBD1 or TRBD2 may be the D gene (6 bases each). V shed 6 bases and J shed 11 bases, with 10 bases lying between them. Germline lookup yields CDR1 SNHLY and CDR2 FYNNEI. The CDR3 sequence is 10 residues long. Written as DNA, the CDR3 is TGTGCCAGCAGAGGGGGGACACAGTACTTC. It is translated as CASRGGTQYF.

This clonotype has more than one count but fewer than ten. The chain links TRBV18 to TRBJ2-2; D might be TRBD2 (5 bases). Germline V gene data show CDR1 as KGHSH and CDR2 as LQKENI. V lost 0 bases and J 5 bases, leaving 7 bases between the germline ends. The CDR3 consists of 14 residues. The CDR3 bases are TGTGCCAGCTCACCACCGGGGAGAACCGGGGAGCTGTTTTTT. It yields the protein CASSPPGRTGELFF.

This clonotype was detected a few times. The chain combines TRBV20-1 with TRBJ1-5, with D perhaps matching TRBD1 (5 bases). V was trimmed by 5 bases and J by 5 bases, leaving 13 bases between them. This CDR3 comprises 13 residues. The germline CDR1 and CDR2 sequences are DFQATT and SNEGSKA (reference sequence). The CDR3 protein is CSAAGSLDQPQHF. In DNA form, the CDR3 reads TGCAGTGCTGCAGGGTCTCTTGATCAGCCCCAGCATTTT.

The V gene is TRBV29-1, the J gene TRBJ2-7, with D possibly TRBD1 on 5 matching bases. CDR3 size: 11 residues. Germline values: CDR1 SQVTM, CDR2 ANQGSEA. The CDR3 sequence: CSTAQGNEQYF. For the CDR3, the DNA is TGCAGTACGGCGCAGGGTAACGAGCAGTACTTC.

The V gene is TRBV5-1, the J gene TRBJ2-7; possibly TRBD1 for D (6 bases). Germline assignment: CDR1 SGHRS and CDR2 YFSETQ. Deletions cut 3 bases from V and 0 bases from J, with 10 bases between. The CDR3 runs 14 residues. The DNA for the CDR3 is TGCGCCAGCAGCTCGGGACATAGCTCCTACGAGCAGTACTTC. Amino acid sequence: CASSSGHSSYEQYF.

The sample holds a few counts of this clonotype. The chain combines TRBV19 with TRBJ2-1; D is perhaps TRBD2 (6 bases). Trimming removed 8 bases from V and 6 bases from J, with 17 bases in between. CDR1 and CDR2 (germline): LNHDA, SQIVND (reference sequence). The CDR3 sequence is 14 residues long. CDR3 in DNA: TGTGCCAGTGAGACCGCAGGGACTGGCAATGAGCAGTTCTTC. Residues: CASETAGTGNEQFF.